This T cell receptor beta chain appears in the sequencing data of a study of OX40 agonist ivuxolimab in advanced cancers. Study at large: It was permissible to have had prior anti-PD-1, anti-PD-L1 or anti-CTLA-4 therapy, and around 41% had some.

Only a few counts were recorded for this clone. Antigen: not known. The V gene lost 5 bases and the J gene lost 7 bases, with 11 bases spanning the gap. Germline CDR1 is SNHLY and CDR2 is FYNNEI. The CDR3 runs 12 residues. Findings of the study overall: Doses of 0.1 to 3.0 mg/kg were accompanied by clonal expansion of CD4+ and CD8+ blood T cells by week 6.

Here immunoSEQ multiplex PCR was the method, and the copy in TCRdb shows in-frame clones only, minus some. Among about 17,000 clones listed, around 80% were seen once. The chain has TRBV2 and TRBJ2-5; D uncertain. The source is an adult with an advanced solid tumor such as melanoma, head and neck, liver or kidney cancer. The sample consisted of CD4+ or CD8+ T cells sorted from blood, taken in a trial of the OX40 agonist ivuxolimab. This chain's CDR3 is CASSRSVLTQYF. The CDR3, as DNA: TGTGCCAGCAGTAGGTCTGTGTTGACCCAGTACTTC.